These T cell receptor beta chains were read from a single sample in a study of T cells in tuberculosis. Clones were sequenced by immunoSEQ multiplex PCR, and TCRdb holds only the in-frame ones, with some missing. The table includes some 90,000 clones, about nine tenths detected once. Material for sequencing was CD1b-GMM tetramer-negative cells sorted from PBMCs. The source is an adult woman with latent tuberculosis. CDR3s include the opening cysteine and the closing phenylalanine or tryptophan. D genes are given only for firm matches. Rows give clone size only sometimes, using once, few, many, or a class for an expanded clone.

J gene: TRBJ2-1
V gene: TRBV7-6
D gene: NA
clone size: NA
CDR3 protein: CASSSEPAAGRPYNEQFF
CDR3 DNA: TGTGCCAGCAGCTCCGAACCTGCTGCGGGAAGACCCTACAATGAGCAGTTCTTC

J gene: TRBJ2-5
V gene: TRBV28
D gene: NA
clone size: NA
CDR3 protein: CASSLPGRGGETQYF
CDR3 DNA: TGTGCCAGCAGTTTACCGGGCAGGGGTGGAGAGACCCAGTACTTC

J gene: TRBJ1-2
V gene: TRBV5-8
D gene: NA
clone size: NA
CDR3 protein: CASSLVSGPNYGYTF
CDR3 DNA: TGTGCCAGCAGCTTGGTTTCAGGCCCTAACTATGGCTACACCTTC

J gene: TRBJ2-3
V gene: TRBV6-1
D gene: TRBD2
clone size: NA
CDR3 protein: CASSGSGGIDTQYF
CDR3 DNA: TGTGCCAGCAGTGGTAGCGGGGGAATAGATACGCAGTATTTT

J gene: TRBJ2-7
V gene: TRBV29-1
D gene: TRBD1
clone size: NA
CDR3 protein: CSVGVGDRVSYEQYF
CDR3 DNA: TGCAGCGTTGGGGTGGGGGACAGGGTCTCCTACGAGCAGTACTTC

J gene: TRBJ1-5
V gene: TRBV28
D gene: NA
clone size: NA
CDR3 protein: CASSREYQPQHF
CDR3 DNA: TGTGCCAGCAGTCGTGAGTATCAGCCCCAGCATTTT

J gene: TRBJ1-2
V gene: TRBV6-1
D gene: TRBD1
clone size: NA
CDR3 protein: CASSDRGGSYTF
CDR3 DNA: TGTGCCAGCAGCGACAGGGGTGGAAGCTACACCTTC

J gene: TRBJ1-2
V gene: TRBV6-5
D gene: NA
clone size: NA
CDR3 protein: CASSLGDNYGYTF
CDR3 DNA: TGTGCCAGCAGCCTAGGTGATAACTATGGCTACACCTTC

J gene: TRBJ2-4
V gene: TRBV7-2
D gene: NA
clone size: NA
CDR3 protein: CASSLGGRGNIQYF
CDR3 DNA: TGTGCCAGCAGCTTAGGGGGTAGGGGGAACATTCAGTACTTC

J gene: TRBJ1-1
V gene: TRBV29-1
D gene: TRBD1
clone size: NA
CDR3 protein: CSVTGQGADTEAFF
CDR3 DNA: TGCAGCGTCACGGGACAGGGGGCGGACACTGAAGCTTTCTTT

J gene: TRBJ1-1
V gene: TRBV7-8
D gene: TRBD1
clone size: NA
CDR3 protein: CASSLVADRVAFF
CDR3 DNA: TGTGCCAGCAGCTTAGTGGCGGACAGGGTGGCTTTCTTT

J gene: TRBJ1-5
V gene: TRBV5-6
D gene: NA
clone size: once
CDR3 protein: CASSLGGHDQPQHF
CDR3 DNA: TGTGCCAGCAGCTTGGGGGGGCACGATCAGCCCCAGCATTTT

J gene: TRBJ2-2
V gene: TRBV5-6
D gene: NA
clone size: NA
CDR3 protein: CASSWGRNTGELFF
CDR3 DNA: TGTGCCAGCAGCTGGGGCCGGAACACCGGGGAGCTGTTTTTT

J gene: TRBJ1-2
V gene: TRBV14
D gene: TRBD1
clone size: once
CDR3 protein: CASSQGQAGVYGYTF
CDR3 DNA: TGTGCCAGCAGCCAGGGACAGGCCGGCGTCTATGGCTACACCTTC

J gene: TRBJ1-5
V gene: TRBV27
D gene: TRBD1
clone size: NA
CDR3 protein: CASIKPSTGGTQSPVNQPQHF
CDR3 DNA: TGTGCCAGCATAAAACCCTCCACAGGGGGCACCCAATCCCCAGTCAATCAGCCCCAGCATTTT

J gene: TRBJ2-7
V gene: TRBV7-2
D gene: NA
clone size: NA
CDR3 protein: CASSLDPRELRGQYF
CDR3 DNA: TGTGCCAGCAGCTTAGATCCCAGGGAACTACGAGGGCAGTACTTC

J gene: TRBJ1-4
V gene: TRBV7-8
D gene: NA
clone size: NA
CDR3 protein: CASSLGQGQGEKLFF
CDR3 DNA: TGTGCCAGCAGCTTAGGGCAGGGGCAGGGTGAAAAACTGTTTTTT

J gene: TRBJ2-1
V gene: TRBV9
D gene: TRBD2
clone size: NA
CDR3 protein: CASSVVSGGEQFF
CDR3 DNA: TGTGCCAGCAGCGTAGTTAGCGGGGGTGAGCAGTTCTTC

J gene: TRBJ1-6
V gene: TRBV30
D gene: TRBD1
clone size: NA
CDR3 protein: CARGQENSPLHF
CDR3 DNA: TGTGCCCGCGGACAGGAGAATTCACCCCTCCACTTT

J gene: TRBJ1-2
V gene: TRBV6-4
D gene: TRBD1
clone size: NA
CDR3 protein: CASRMGQNYGYTF
CDR3 DNA: TGTGCCAGCAGAATGGGACAGAACTATGGCTACACCTTC

J gene: TRBJ1-1
V gene: TRBV23-1
D gene: TRBD1
clone size: once
CDR3 protein: CASSQSNGTGGYTEAFF
CDR3 DNA: TGCGCCAGCAGTCAATCAAACGGGACAGGGGGTTACACTGAAGCTTTCTTT

J gene: TRBJ2-3
V gene: TRBV6-1
D gene: NA
clone size: NA
CDR3 protein: CASTAQGYTDTQYF
CDR3 DNA: TGTGCCAGCACTGCACAGGGCTACACAGATACGCAGTATTTT

J gene: TRBJ1-2
V gene: TRBV5-1
D gene: TRBD1
clone size: NA
CDR3 protein: CASSSEGQGTYGYTF
CDR3 DNA: TGCGCCAGCAGCTCGGAGGGACAGGGGACCTATGGCTACACCTTC

J gene: TRBJ2-3
V gene: TRBV28
D gene: TRBD1
clone size: NA
CDR3 protein: CASSLDRGSSDTQYF
CDR3 DNA: TGTGCCAGCAGTTTAGACAGGGGGAGTTCAGATACGCAGTATTTT

J gene: TRBJ2-6
V gene: TRBV9
D gene: NA
clone size: NA
CDR3 protein: CASSVNSLPGANVLTF
CDR3 DNA: TGTGCCAGCAGCGTAAACTCTCTCCCTGGGGCCAACGTCCTGACTTTC

J gene: TRBJ1-1
V gene: TRBV27
D gene: NA
clone size: NA
CDR3 protein: CASSLVRNTEAFF
CDR3 DNA: TGTGCCAGCAGTTTAGTCAGGAACACTGAAGCTTTCTTT

J gene: TRBJ2-5
V gene: TRBV28
D gene: TRBD1
clone size: NA
CDR3 protein: CASSFYRGSLQETQYF
CDR3 DNA: TGTGCCAGCAGTTTTTACAGGGGGAGTCTCCAAGAGACCCAGTACTTC

J gene: TRBJ1-2
V gene: TRBV5-1
D gene: NA
clone size: NA
CDR3 protein: CASSSVLQDRNYGYTF
CDR3 DNA: TGCGCCAGCAGCTCCGTATTACAGGACCGTAACTATGGCTACACCTTC

J gene: TRBJ2-2
V gene: TRBV29-1
D gene: TRBD1
clone size: NA
CDR3 protein: CSVSTGQGGTGELFF
CDR3 DNA: TGCAGCGTCTCTACGGGACAGGGAGGCACCGGGGAGCTGTTTTTT

J gene: TRBJ1-6
V gene: TRBV7-9
D gene: TRBD1
clone size: NA
CDR3 protein: CASSLPKGQGGSYNSPLHF
CDR3 DNA: TGTGCCAGCAGCTTACCAAAGGGACAGGGAGGATCCTATAATTCACCCCTCCACTTT

J gene: TRBJ1-2
V gene: TRBV6-1
D gene: TRBD1
clone size: NA
CDR3 protein: CASSEGLRDRVLHYGYTF
CDR3 DNA: TGTGCCAGCAGTGAGGGGCTCCGGGACAGGGTACTCCACTATGGCTACACCTTC

J gene: TRBJ1-2
V gene: TRBV2
D gene: NA
clone size: NA
CDR3 protein: CASSEDSSRGYTF
CDR3 DNA: TGTGCCAGCAGTGAGGACAGCAGTAGAGGCTACACCTTC

J gene: TRBJ2-5
V gene: TRBV15
D gene: NA
clone size: NA
CDR3 protein: CATSKGWKGTQYF
CDR3 DNA: TGTGCCACCAGCAAGGGGTGGAAGGGGACCCAGTACTTC

J gene: TRBJ1-4
V gene: TRBV5-1
D gene: NA
clone size: NA
CDR3 protein: CASSFDLTGEKLFF
CDR3 DNA: TGCGCCAGCAGCTTTGATTTGACGGGAGAAAAACTGTTTTTT

J gene: TRBJ2-5
V gene: TRBV5-6
D gene: NA
clone size: NA
CDR3 protein: CASSYYSSQETQYF
CDR3 DNA: TGTGCCAGCAGCTACTATTCTAGTCAAGAGACCCAGTACTTC

J gene: TRBJ1-1
V gene: TRBV18
D gene: NA
clone size: once
CDR3 protein: CASSPVPGGRAMNTEAFF
CDR3 DNA: TGTGCCAGCTCACCAGTCCCCGGGGGTAGGGCAATGAACACTGAAGCTTTCTTT

J gene: TRBJ1-4
V gene: TRBV9
D gene: NA
clone size: NA
CDR3 protein: CASSVDPSGATNEKLFF
CDR3 DNA: TGTGCCAGCAGCGTTGACCCTTCAGGGGCAACTAATGAAAAACTGTTTTTT

J gene: TRBJ2-1
V gene: TRBV5-4
D gene: TRBD1
clone size: NA
CDR3 protein: CASSHSKQGVNEQFF
CDR3 DNA: TGTGCCAGCAGCCACTCCAAACAGGGGGTCAATGAGCAGTTCTTC

J gene: TRBJ2-6
V gene: TRBV6-1
D gene: TRBD1
clone size: NA
CDR3 protein: CANGQGAGGANVLTF
CDR3 DNA: TGTGCCAACGGACAGGGGGCAGGTGGGGCCAACGTCCTGACTTTC

J gene: TRBJ1-1
V gene: TRBV7-9
D gene: TRBD1
clone size: NA
CDR3 protein: CASSPRDRDTEAFF
CDR3 DNA: TGTGCCAGCAGCCCCAGGGACAGGGACACTGAAGCTTTCTTT

J gene: TRBJ2-3
V gene: TRBV7-8
D gene: TRBD2
clone size: NA
CDR3 protein: CASSLIGRGGWPDTQYF
CDR3 DNA: TGTGCCAGCAGCTTAATCGGGCGGGGGGGGTGGCCAGATACGCAGTATTTT